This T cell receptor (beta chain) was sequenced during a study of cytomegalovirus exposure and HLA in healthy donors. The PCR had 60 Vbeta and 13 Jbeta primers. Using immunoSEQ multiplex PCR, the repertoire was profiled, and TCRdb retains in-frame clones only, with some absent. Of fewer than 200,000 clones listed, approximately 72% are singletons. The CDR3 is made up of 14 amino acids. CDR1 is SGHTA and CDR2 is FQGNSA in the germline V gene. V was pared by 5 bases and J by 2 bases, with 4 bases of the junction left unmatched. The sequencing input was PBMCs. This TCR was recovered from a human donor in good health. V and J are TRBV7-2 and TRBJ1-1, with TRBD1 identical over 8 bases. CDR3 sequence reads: CASSVGQANTEAFF. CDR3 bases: TGTGCCAGCAGCGTGGGACAGGCCAACACTGAAGCTTTCTTT.